This T cell receptor (beta chain) appears in the sequencing data of a study of blood T cell repertoires in COVID-19. Data came from immunoSEQ multiplex PCR; TCRdb stores just in-frame clones and leaves some out. The sample comprises 450,000 or so clones, 90% of which are singletons, and roughly 0.66% rests with the top ten. Individuals drawn from 20 to 25 US areas were about 18 to 100 years old. Germline V gene sequence: CDR1 SGHDT, CDR2 YYEEEE. CDR3 length: 13 residues. The V segment lost 6 bases and the J segment 5 bases; nucleotides outside the gene matches: 5. V usage is TRBV5-6 and J usage is TRBJ1-1; 9 bases map to TRBD1. The sequence was collected from a man in his late teens or twenties who had recovered from COVID-19. What was sequenced was PBMCs or T cells enriched from blood (not recorded which). The CDR3 sequence is CASTRQGGTEAFF. Here the CDR3 DNA reads TGTGCCAGCACCAGACAGGGGGGAACTGAAGCTTTCTTT.